This TCR beta chain was recovered during a study of OX40 agonist ivuxolimab in advanced cancers. Study-level background: The study reported partial responses in three patients: one hepatocellular carcinoma, two cutaneous melanoma. Study-wide results and caveats: Both blood CD4+ and CD8+ T cells showed clonal growth by week 6 at 0.1 to 3.0 mg/kg.

The length of the CDR3 is 15 residues. Per germline, CDR1 SGDLS and CDR2 YYNGEE. The ends were cut back, 0 bases at V and 0 bases at J, with 10 bases in the middle. Exclusion applied to patients with autoimmune disease history or systemic immunosuppression. Sequencing used immunoSEQ multiplex PCR; TCRdb keeps in-frame clones, though not all of them. The table has 40,000 to 55,000 clones, 88% seen once. With respect to this clone: Antigen specificity is unknown.

This receptor was obtained from an adult with an advanced solid tumor such as melanoma, head and neck, liver or kidney cancer. The chain links TRBV9 to TRBJ2-7, with D maybe TRBD1 (6 bases). The sequencing here drew on CD4+ or CD8+ T cells sorted from blood, taken in a trial of the OX40 agonist ivuxolimab. As DNA, the CDR3 is TGTGCCAGCAGCGTAGGGACAGCCAGCTCCTACGAGCAGTACTTC. It translates to CASSVGTASSYEQYF.